Below are 18 T cell receptor beta chains sequenced from a single sample in a study of T cells in Graves' hyperthyroidism and ophthalmopathy. Amplification targeted TCR beta CDR3 regions from RNA transcripts. First-round RT-PCR with HTBI primers amplified the TCR CDR3 region. MiXCR was run by TCRdb on the multiplex PCR reads, yielding one entry per CDR3 protein. In the table there are around 610,000 distinct CDR3 sequences, about 15% of which are singletons. The sequenced sample consisted of blood. The receptor source for this set is a woman in her forties with Graves' ophthalmopathy.

The table lists this clonotype with a count of one. The chain joins TRBV28 to TRBJ2-5, with D possibly TRBD1 on 6 matching bases. The CDR3 has 14 residues. Germline assignment: CDR1 MDHEN and CDR2 SYDVKM. V dropped 4 bases and J dropped 2 bases, with 11 bases sitting between them. CDR3 sequence (DNA): TGTGCCAGCAGTTCACGACAGGAACAAGAGACCCAGTACTTC. Translated: CASSSRQEQETQYF.

The V and J genes are TRBV5-4 and TRBJ2-7; D perhaps matches TRBD1 (5 bases). CDR1 is SGHNT and CDR2 is YYREEE in the germline V gene (reference sequence). The length of the CDR3 is 14 residues. V was trimmed by 0 bases and J by 3 bases, leaving 10 bases between them. The CDR3 region has the DNA TGTGCCAGCAGCTTGGAAGGGGTCGGCTACGAGCAGTACTTC. It is translated as CASSLEGVGYEQYF.

This clonotype was detected ten times or more. The chain has TRBV29-1 and TRBJ2-7, with D maybe TRBD1 (5 bases). This CDR3 has 15 amino acids. Germline loops: CDR1 SQVTM, CDR2 ANQGSEA. The V and J ends lost 4 bases and 5 bases respectively, with 21 bases between them. CDR3 residues: CSVGDTHGALDEQYF. The CDR3 DNA reads as TGCAGCGTTGGCGATACCCATGGGGCCCTGGACGAGCAGTACTTC.

Only a few counts were recorded for this clonotype. The rearrangement links TRBV18 to TRBJ1-5; 7 bases map to TRBD1. The CDR3 is made up of 16 amino acids. The V gene's germline CDR1 is KGHSH and CDR2 LQKENI. Unmatched junction bases numbered 7, after V lost 4 bases and J lost 1 base. Written as DNA, the CDR3 is TGTGCCAGCTCACGGGACAGCCCCCTGAGCAATCAGCCCCAGCATTTT. Translated: CASSRDSPLSNQPQHF.

This clonotype was recorded a few times. This rearrangement joins TRBV20-1 to TRBJ1-2; weak D call: TRBD1 (6 bases). CDR3 length equals 13 residues. The germline V gene has CDR1 DFQATT and CDR2 SNEGSKA (reference sequence). The germline V and J ends were trimmed by 3 bases and 4 bases, with 12 bases remaining between them. CDR3 in DNA: TGCAGTGCTAGGGGGACGGGGGCCTATGGCTACACCTTC. This codes for CSARGTGAYGYTF.

In this sample, this clonotype turned up many times. The genes are TRBV4-1 and TRBJ1-2; TRBD1 agrees at 9 bases. Germline CDR1 reads MGHRA; CDR2 reads YSYEKL. The ends lost 1 base at V and 4 bases at J; junction bases unmatched: 4. The CDR3 loop spans 15 amino acids. The CDR3 coding sequence is TGCGCCAGCAGCCAAGGGACAGGGGACCGCTATGGCTACACCTTC. Protein product: CASSQGTGDRYGYTF.

This clonotype was detected ten times or more. The chain couples TRBV6-2 or TRBV6-3 to TRBJ2-7; 11 bases align to TRBD2. V was pared by 6 bases and J by 2 bases, with 12 bases of the junction left unmatched. Looked up from germline, CDR1 is MNHEY and CDR2 is SVGEGT. CDR3 length equals 17 residues. The chain's CDR3 is CASSPSRTSGSPYEQYF. CDR3 coding DNA: TGTGCCAGCAGCCCCTCTCGGACTAGCGGGTCTCCCTACGAGCAGTACTTC.

This clonotype was observed a few times. The V gene is TRBV18, the J gene TRBJ1-2; D uncertain. The CDR3 runs 15 residues. V lost 2 bases to trimming and J lost 4 bases, with 14 bases between them. From germline, CDR1 is KGHSH and CDR2 LQKENI. CDR3 sequence: CASSPTPGGSYGYTF. The CDR3 bases are TGTGCCAGCTCACCAACGCCCGGAGGGAGCTATGGCTACACCTTC. Combining the CDR3 with reference TRBV18 and TRBJ1-2 gives the whole variable domain NAGVMQNPRHLVRRRGQEARLRCSPMKGHSHVYWYRQLPEEGLKFMVYLQKENIIDESGMPKERFSAEFPKEGPSILRIQQVVRGDSAAYFCASSPTPGGSYGYTFGSGTRLTVV.

The V call is TRBV12-3 or TRBV12-4, the J call TRBJ2-5; 7 bases align to TRBD2. The CDR3 runs to 13 residues. The V and J ends lost 1 base and 7 bases, in that order; junction bases with no gene match: 3. The CDR3 DNA reads TGTGCCAGCAGTTTAGGGGGGGGAGGGACCCAGTACTTC. Translation: CASSLGGGGTQYF.

The table lists this clonotype with many counts. V is TRBV6-6 and J is TRBJ1-2; D remains unclear. The V end was cut by 4 bases, the J end by 4 bases, with 13 bases between. The CDR3 sequence is 14 residues long. Germline-derived CDR1 and CDR2 are MNHNY and SVGAGI (reference sequence). CDR3 DNA: TGTGCCAGCAGTTCTATGGCTACTATCTATGGCTACACCTTC. Translating it yields CASSSMATIYGYTF.

This clonotype was observed many times. The chain uses TRBV6-5 and TRBJ2-7; D might be TRBD1 (6 bases). This CDR3 contains 14 residues. V was cut by 2 bases and J by 6 bases, with 14 bases left in between. The V gene's germline CDR1 is MNHEY and CDR2 SVGAGI. CDR3 bases: TGTGCCAGCAGTTACAGGGGGACCTTCGGCGAGCAGTACTTC. This codes for CASSYRGTFGEQYF.

This clonotype came up many times. This rearrangement joins TRBV12-3 or TRBV12-4 to TRBJ2-7, with TRBD2 identical over 11 bases. The J segment lost 7 bases and the V segment lost 5 bases, leaving 7 bases of the junction unmatched. The length of the CDR3 is 14 residues. The CDR3 bases are TGTGCCAGCAGTGACCTAGCGGGAGGACATGAGCAGTACTTC. Residues: CASSDLAGGHEQYF.

This clonotype was counted a few times. The genes are TRBV7-3 and TRBJ2-7; TRBD1 or TRBD2 may be the D gene (5 bases each). The V and J ends lost 2 bases and 4 bases respectively, with 18 bases between them. This CDR3 has 16 amino acids. Germline lookup yields CDR1 SGHTA and CDR2 FQGTGA. Here the CDR3 reads CASSLGGDGQKYEQYF. CDR3 DNA: TGTGCCAGCAGCTTAGGGGGAGATGGCCAAAAGTACGAGCAGTACTTC.

The rearrangement links TRBV29-1 to TRBJ2-5; the D gene could be TRBD1 or TRBD2 (5 bases each). With 4 bases removed from V and 6 bases from J, the gap between germline ends came to 15 bases. CDR1 is SQVTM and CDR2 is ANQGSEA in the germline V gene. The CDR3 loop spans 13 amino acids. CDR3 in DNA: TGCAGCGTTGTGAGGGACCAAGGAAAGACCCAGTACTTC. The encoded protein is CSVVRDQGKTQYF.

Only a few counts were recorded for this clonotype. The J gene is TRBJ2-5, the V gene TRBV18, with TRBD1 as a possible D gene (5 bases). The V end was cut by 5 bases, the J end by 5 bases, with 15 bases between. In germline, CDR1 is KGHSH, CDR2 LQKENI. This CDR3 region has 14 residues. The CDR3 is CASSSIGRDETQYF. CDR3 bases: TGTGCCAGCTCATCCATCGGCAGGGATGAGACCCAGTACTTC.

Many counts were recorded for this clonotype. The V gene is TRBV7-9, the J gene TRBJ2-7, with D possibly TRBD2 on 6 matching bases. Germline V gene lookup returns CDR1 SEHNR and CDR2 FQNEAQ (reference sequence). Trimming removed 6 bases from V and 4 bases from J, with 13 bases in between. The length of the CDR3 is 13 residues. The CDR3 nucleotides read TGTGCCAGCAGGCCGGGAGCTGGTTACGAGCAGTACTTC. It codes for CASRPGAGYEQYF.

At least ten counts were recorded for this clonotype. The chain uses TRBV28 and TRBJ2-7; 9 bases map to TRBD2. V lost 7 bases to trimming and J lost 5 bases; unmatched junction nucleotides: 6. There are 13 residues in the CDR3. CDR1 is MDHEN and CDR2 is SYDVKM in the germline V gene. The CDR3 nucleotides read TGTGCCAGCAAAACCGGGACTAGCAACGAGCAGTACTTC. This codes for CASKTGTSNEQYF.

This clonotype occurred many times. V is TRBV27 and J is TRBJ1-5; D may be TRBD1 (5 bases). The CDR3 has 14 amino acids. V was clipped by 6 bases and J by 9 bases, with 18 bases between them. In germline, CDR1 is MNHEY, CDR2 SMNVEV (reference sequence). CDR3 sequence reads: CASRLTARDRPQHF. CDR3 in DNA: TGTGCCAGCAGATTGACGGCCAGGGATCGGCCCCAGCATTTT.